The rows below give T cell receptor beta chains drawn from one sample of a study of PD-1 blockade in classical Hodgkin lymphoma. Sequencing was performed with immunoSEQ multiplex PCR; in TCRdb, only in-frame clones are kept and a portion is missing. The sample yields 95,000 to 100,000 clones, 75% to 90% seen once. The sequencing here drew on peripheral blood mononuclear cells (PBMCs), taken before the second cycle of nivolumab. The receptor source for this set is a human donor with classical Hodgkin lymphoma. Each CDR3 is given with its conserved first and last residue. D genes are given only for firm matches. Size is omitted from some rows. Given values are once, few, many or a class for expanded clones.

TRBV7-9,-,TRBJ1-2,-,CASSFRWGAAPRPF,TGTGCCAGCAGCTTTAGGTGGGGGGCAGCACCCCGACCCTTC
TRBV6-6,TRBD2,TRBJ2-3,once,CASSSGGADTQYF,TGTGCCAGCAGTAGCGGGGGGGCCGATACGCAGTATTTT
TRBV28,-,TRBJ1-2,few,CASSFSQGSSGYTF,TGTGCCAGCAGTTTCTCCCAGGGGTCGAGTGGCTACACCTTC
TRBV4-1,TRBD2,TRBJ2-7,-,CASSQDRLAGSYEQYF,TGCGCCAGCAGCCAAGATCGGCTAGCGGGCTCCTACGAGCAGTACTTC
TRBV6-5,TRBD1,TRBJ2-7,-,CASSSRDRGGSYEQYF,TGTGCCAGCAGTTCCCGGGACAGGGGAGGCTCCTACGAGCAGTACTTC
TRBV9,TRBD2,TRBJ2-2,-,CASSVNRVRWRGAILYTGELFF,TGTGCCAGCAGCGTAAATCGAGTGAGATGGCGGGGGGCGATTCTTTACACCGGGGAGCTGTTTTTT
TRBV30,-,TRBJ1-6,-,CAWTPSRNNSPLHF,TGTGCCTGGACCCCGTCGAGAAATAATTCACCCCTCCACTTT
TRBV19,TRBD1,TRBJ2-7,-,CASSGSMGRDSYSYEQYF,TGTGCCAGTAGTGGGAGTATGGGACGGGACAGCTACTCCTACGAGCAGTACTTC
TRBV13,TRBD2,TRBJ2-7,-,CASRPGGTYEQYF,TGTGCCAGCAGACCCGGGGGGACCTACGAGCAGTACTTC
TRBV9,-,TRBJ1-6,-,CASSVEGFSYNSPLHF,TGTGCCAGCAGCGTGGAGGGATTCTCCTATAATTCACCCCTCCACTTT
TRBV4-3,-,TRBJ2-6,-,CASSQDHSSGANVLTF,TGCGCCAGCAGCCAAGATCACAGCTCCGGGGCCAACGTCCTGACTTTC
TRBV30,TRBD1,TRBJ1-2,once,CAWSGDREGYTF,TGTGCCTGGAGTGGGGACAGGGAGGGCTACACCTTC
TRBV7-9,-,TRBJ1-3,once,CASRLAGAGNTIYF,TGTGCCAGCAGACTGGCGGGGGCTGGAAACACCATATATTTT
TRBV5-1,-,TRBJ2-1,once,CASSLGTSMNEQFF,TGCGCCAGCAGCTTGGGGACAAGTATGAATGAGCAGTTCTTC
TRBV5-1,-,TRBJ2-7,-,CASSRDGLLSSYEQYF,TGCGCCAGCAGCCGGGACGGCCTCTTAAGCTCCTACGAGCAGTACTTC
TRBV7-8,TRBD1,TRBJ2-3,many,CASSPHRGPTDTQYF,TGTGCCAGCAGCCCCCACAGGGGCCCCACAGATACGCAGTATTTT
TRBV6-1,-,TRBJ2-7,-,CASRTGRAYEQYF,TGTGCCAGCCGGACAGGGAGGGCCTACGAGCAGTACTTC
TRBV19,-,TRBJ1-5,-,CASRFGVKQPQHF,TGTGCCAGTAGGTTTGGGGTTAAGCAGCCCCAGCATTTT
TRBV6-4,TRBD1,TRBJ1-2,-,CASSRDSGGGYTF,TGTGCCAGCAGTCGGGACAGCGGGGGAGGCTACACCTTC
TRBV7-2,-,TRBJ2-1,-,CASSLGLGLGYNEQFF,TGTGCCAGCAGCTTGGGTTTGGGGCTGGGGTACAATGAGCAGTTCTTC
TRBV11-1,-,TRBJ1-1,-,CASSLARGGSTEAFF,TGTGCCAGCAGCTTAGCGCGTGGGGGAAGCACTGAAGCTTTCTTT
TRBV30,-,TRBJ1-2,medium-sized,CAWSLEGNYGYTF,TGTGCCTGGAGTCTCGAAGGAAACTATGGCTACACCTTC
TRBV18,TRBD2,TRBJ2-1,-,CASSPPSGDYNEQFF,TGTGCCAGCTCACCACCCAGCGGGGACTACAATGAGCAGTTCTTC
TRBV15,-,TRBJ1-1,-,CATSRDSGRLMNTEAFF,TGTGCCACCAGCAGAGATTCCGGCCGCCTCATGAACACTGAAGCTTTCTTT
TRBV6-5,-,TRBJ1-1,few,CASSYSKNTEAFF,TGTGCCAGCAGTTACTCGAAGAACACTGAAGCTTTCTTT
TRBV30,-,TRBJ2-7,-,CAWSVRDEQYF,TGTGCCTGGAGTGTACGTGACGAGCAGTACTTC
TRBV19,TRBD1,TRBJ1-1,once,CASSIGIGQGLEAFF,TGTGCCAGTAGTATAGGCATCGGACAGGGACTAGAGGCTTTCTTT
TRBV30,-,TRBJ2-7,-,CAWSGGLAVWGQTYEQYF,TGTGCCTGGAGCGGCGGTTTAGCCGTATGGGGGCAAACCTACGAGCAGTACTTC
TRBV4-3,-,TRBJ2-7,few,CASSQERGKLEQYF,TGCGCCAGCAGCCAAGAACGGGGGAAGCTCGAGCAGTACTTC
TRBV4-2,TRBD1,TRBJ1-1,-,CASSQDAGQGGTEAFF,TGTGCCAGCAGCCAAGATGCGGGACAGGGGGGCACTGAAGCTTTCTTT
TRBV29-1,-,TRBJ1-2,-,CSVEVTGPYGYTF,TGCAGCGTTGAAGTAACAGGGCCGTATGGCTACACCTTC
TRBV28,-,TRBJ2-5,-,CASKALGETQYF,TGTGCCAGCAAGGCCCTGGGCGAGACCCAGTACTTC
TRBV6-5,TRBD1,TRBJ1-6,-,CASSYGTGENSPLHF,TGTGCCAGCAGTTACGGGACAGGGGAAAATTCACCCCTCCACTTT
TRBV7-2,-,TRBJ1-2,-,CASSLSSGPHNYGYTF,TGTGCCAGCAGCTTAAGCTCAGGGCCCCATAACTATGGCTACACCTTC
TRBV11-2,TRBD1,TRBJ2-7,-,CASSADREREQYF,TGTGCCAGCAGCGCAGACAGGGAGAGGGAGCAGTACTTC
TRBV7-2,-,TRBJ1-5,-,CASSPVFGDQPQHF,TGTGCCAGCAGCCCCGTGTTTGGGGATCAGCCCCAGCATTTT
TRBV2,TRBD2,TRBJ2-1,-,CASSGTSVTYNEQFF,TGTGCCAGCAGTGGGACTAGCGTCACCTACAATGAGCAGTTCTTC
TRBV30,-,TRBJ2-7,-,CAWSVGDGYYEQYF,TGTGCCTGGAGTGTAGGGGACGGCTACTACGAGCAGTACTTC
TRBV7-2,TRBD2,TRBJ2-2,-,CASRSSGGYTGELFF,TGTGCCAGCAGAAGTAGCGGGGGCTACACCGGGGAGCTGTTTTTT
TRBV7-9,TRBD1,TRBJ1-5,-,CASSTGTGSNQPQHF,TGTGCCAGCAGTACCGGGACAGGTAGCAATCAGCCCCAGCATTTT
TRBV29-1,-,TRBJ1-3,-,CSVVVQSGNTIYF,TGCAGCGTTGTGGTACAATCTGGAAACACCATATATTTT
TRBV2,TRBD2,TRBJ2-2,-,CASSEGGGTRVGTGELFF,TGTGCCAGCAGTGAAGGCGGGGGTACCCGCGTGGGGACCGGGGAGCTGTTTTTT
TRBV7-8,-,TRBJ1-5,-,CASSLMSRSNQPQHF,TGTGCCAGCAGCTTAATGAGCAGGAGCAATCAGCCCCAGCATTTT
TRBV30,-,TRBJ1-1,once,CAWRFVGGVPEAFF,TGTGCCTGGAGATTTGTCGGGGGCGTCCCTGAAGCTTTCTTT
TRBV5-8,-,TRBJ1-1,-,CASSVPHTEAFF,TGTGCCAGCAGCGTCCCGCACACTGAAGCTTTCTTT